The 26 T cell receptor beta chains given below trace back to one sample, sequenced in a study of OX40 agonist ivuxolimab in advanced cancers. Some clones are missing from TCRdb's copy, which holds only in-frame ones; the method was immunoSEQ multiplex PCR. The profile shows some 20,000 clones, just under 90% of them singletons. The input for sequencing was CD4+ or CD8+ T cells sorted from blood, taken in a trial of the OX40 agonist ivuxolimab. These receptor sequences come from an adult with an advanced solid tumor such as melanoma, head and neck, liver or kidney cancer.

The chain is built from TRBV4-1 and TRBJ1-5, with D uncertain. Germline-derived CDR1 and CDR2 are MGHRA and YSYEKL. CDR3 length: 13 residues. V lost 3 bases and J lost 8, with 11 bases in between. The CDR3 DNA follows: TGCGCCAGCAGCCAGGGAGTCAAAAAGCCCCAGCATTTT. Protein: CASSQGVKKPQHF.

This rearrangement joins TRBV6-1 to TRBJ1-2; perhaps TRBD1 as D (5 bases). Germline loops: CDR1 MNHNS, CDR2 SASEGT. The CDR3 contains 16 residues. Trimming cost V 1 base and J 3 bases, with 15 bases left between them. CDR3 nucleotide sequence: TGTGCCAGCAGTGAAGGGCTCATTTGGGGGGACTATGGCTACACCTTC. It specifies CASSEGLIWGDYGYTF.

As to this clone: Other DNA sequences in this specimen translate into the identical CDR3. The genes are TRBV11-3 and TRBJ1-1; D is possibly TRBD1 (5 bases). The V end was cut by 3 bases, the J end by 1 base, with 9 bases between. Germline V gene data show CDR1 as SGHNT and CDR2 as YENEEA. CDR3 length: 14 residues. CDR3 nucleotides: TGTGCCAGCAGCTTTGGGGGAACGAACACTGAAGCTTTCTTT. Its translation: CASSFGGTNTEAFF.

The genes are TRBV29-1 and TRBJ1-1; D uncertain. Germline-derived CDR1 and CDR2 are SQVTM and ANQGSEA. The length of the CDR3 is 12 residues. V lost 4 bases to trimming and J lost 5 bases, with 11 bases between them. The CDR3 here is CSVVPRGTEAFF. Written as DNA, the CDR3 is TGCAGCGTTGTCCCTAGAGGGACTGAAGCTTTCTTT.

The chain joins TRBV5-6 to TRBJ2-7, with TRBD1 as a possible D gene (5 bases). Germline V gene sequence: CDR1 SGHDT, CDR2 YYEEEE. The CDR3 contains 14 residues. V shed 3 bases and J shed 2 bases, with 12 bases lying between them. Written as DNA, the CDR3 is TGTGCCAGCAGCTCGGGCGACAGAACCTACGAGCAGTACTTC. Translated: CASSSGDRTYEQYF.

The chain combines TRBV28 with TRBJ1-2; D gene ambiguous. The CDR3 is 13 residues long. Looked up from germline, CDR1 is MDHEN and CDR2 is SYDVKM. The germline V and J ends were trimmed by 4 bases and 5 bases, with 11 bases remaining between them. The CDR3: CASSSRGWYGYTF. CDR3 nucleotide sequence: TGTGCCAGCAGTTCCAGAGGGTGGTATGGCTACACCTTC.

The chain joins TRBV7-8 to TRBJ1-5, with D perhaps TRBD1 (5 bases). The CDR3 contains 14 residues. Looked up from germline, CDR1 is SGHVS and CDR2 is FQNEAQ. The germline V and J ends were trimmed by 1 base and 4 bases, with 8 bases remaining between them. The CDR3 nucleotides are TGTGCCAGCAGCTTAGGGCAGGGTAATCAGCCCCAGCATTTT. Its translation is CASSLGQGNQPQHF.

This chain joins TRBV6-1 and TRBJ1-2, with a weak D call TRBD1 (5 bases). V shed 6 bases and J shed 8 bases, with 13 bases lying between them. Germline V gene data show CDR1 as MNHNS and CDR2 as SASEGT. There are 12 residues in the CDR3. The chain's CDR3 is CASRGGVEGYTF. The CDR3 DNA reads as TGTGCCAGCAGGGGGGGGGTAGAGGGCTACACCTTC.

The chain uses TRBV7-7 and TRBJ2-7; D is unresolved. The V end lost 3 bases, the J end lost 2 bases, and 8 bases lay between the germline ends. The CDR3 has 13 residues. CDR1 is SSHAT, CDR2 FNYEAQ, per germline (reference sequence). CDR3 DNA sequence: TGTGCCAGCAGCTTTCAGGCAACCTACGAGCAGTACTTC. It is translated as CASSFQATYEQYF.

The chain uses TRBV7-6 and TRBJ2-7; no clear D. V lost 5 bases and J 2 bases, leaving 7 bases between the germline ends. Germline CDR1 is SGHVS and CDR2 is FNYEAQ. This CDR3 is built from 12 residues. CDR3 nucleotide sequence: TGTGCCAGCAGCCCGCTCCCCTACGAGCAGTACTTC. Its protein is CASSPLPYEQYF.

The rearrangement uses TRBV7-9 and TRBJ2-3; TRBD1 aligns across 7 bases. The CDR3 spans 17 residues. In germline, CDR1 is SEHNR, CDR2 FQNEAQ (reference sequence). With V trimmed by 4 bases and J by 0 bases, 10 bases remained unmatched. The CDR3 region is CASSSSRGPESTDTQYF. CDR3 bases: TGTGCCAGCAGCTCATCGAGGGGGCCAGAAAGCACAGATACGCAGTATTTT.

The gene calls are TRBV7-3 and TRBJ1-1; TRBD1 agrees at 9 bases. CDR1 is SGHTA and CDR2 is FQGTGA in the germline V gene. The CDR3 spans 15 residues. With V trimmed by 4 bases and J by 3 bases, 6 bases remained unmatched. The CDR3 region is CASSYSTGGDTEAFF. The CDR3 DNA reads as TGTGCCAGCAGCTACTCGACAGGGGGGGACACTGAAGCTTTCTTT.

The chain combines TRBV28 with TRBJ1-5, with D tentatively TRBD1 (6 bases). The V end lost 11 bases, the J end lost 1 base, and 12 bases lay between the germline ends. Looked up from germline, CDR1 is MDHEN and CDR2 is SYDVKM. This CDR3 has 13 amino acids. The CDR3 loop reads CAGRGGSNQPQHF. The CDR3 DNA reads TGTGCCGGCCGGGGGGGCAGCAATCAGCCCCAGCATTTT.

This clone came up a few times. The sample carries other DNA sequences with the same CDR3. The chain is built from TRBV5-1 and TRBJ1-3; the D is unclear. Trimming pared 3 bases from V and 2 bases from J, leaving 6 bases between. The CDR3 runs 13 residues. The germline V gene encodes CDR1 SGHRS and CDR2 YFSETQ. CDR3 amino acids: CASSSDTGNTIYF. DNA of the CDR3: TGCGCCAGCAGCTCTGATACTGGAAACACCATATATTTT.

This clone was counted a single time. CDR3 in DNA: TGTGCCAGCAGCTTAGGTTTGGGTTACGAGCAGTACTTC. Protein product: CASSLGLGYEQYF. The genes are TRBV11-2 and TRBJ2-7; D unclear. With 1 base removed from V and 4 bases from J, the gap between germline ends came to 8 bases. CDR1 is SGHAT, CDR2 FQNNGV, per germline. The CDR3 is made up of 13 amino acids.

The gene calls are TRBV13 and TRBJ2-1; 12 positions match TRBD1. The CDR3 loop spans 17 amino acids. Germline V CDR1 and CDR2: PRHDT, FYEKMQ (reference sequence). Trimming at V came to 2 bases and at J to 8 bases, leaving 10 bases not matched to a gene. The CDR3 DNA follows: TGTGCCAGCAGCTTACAAGGGGACAGGGGGCAAGGGGATGAGCAGTTCTTC. Translated, it gives CASSLQGDRGQGDEQFF.

The gene calls are TRBV5-1 and TRBJ1-5; 10 positions agree with TRBD1. This CDR3 region has 14 residues. CDR1 SGHRS and CDR2 YFSETQ come from the germline V gene. The V and J ends lost 4 bases and 5 bases, in that order; junction bases with no gene match: 3. This chain's CDR3 is CASSMTGGDQPQHF. CDR3 DNA sequence: TGCGCCAGCAGCATGACAGGGGGCGATCAGCCCCAGCATTTT.

The chain is built from TRBV6-4 and TRBJ1-1; D call uncertain. V lost 8 bases and J lost 0, with 19 bases in between. CDR1 and CDR2 (germline): MRHNA, SNTAGT. This CDR3 comprises 16 residues. The CDR3 spells CASGPENRSMNTEAFF. CDR3 DNA sequence: TGTGCCAGCGGCCCAGAGAACCGTAGTATGAACACTGAAGCTTTCTTT.

This chain uses TRBV27 with TRBJ2-7; 9 bases fit TRBD1. Per germline, CDR1 MNHEY and CDR2 SMNVEV (reference sequence). With 3 bases clipped from V and 5 bases from J, the junction kept 8 bases outside the gene matches. This CDR3 is built from 15 residues. Here the CDR3 DNA reads TGTGCCAGCAGTTTGATAGGGACAGGGAGCCACGAGCAGTACTTC. Translation gives CASSLIGTGSHEQYF.

V is TRBV27 and J is TRBJ2-7; D gene uncertain. The CDR3 loop spans 16 amino acids. Germline assignment: CDR1 MNHEY and CDR2 SMNVEV (reference sequence). The V end was cut by 1 base, the J end by 2 bases, with 15 bases between. CDR3 bases: TGTGCCAGCAGTTTATATCCCGAAACTCCCACCTACGAGCAGTACTTC. Protein: CASSLYPETPTYEQYF.

This chain connects TRBV11-2 to TRBJ1-2; tentative D call: TRBD1 (5 bases). The CDR3 extends over 14 amino acids. Trimming left V 1 base short and J 3 bases short, with 9 bases between. CDR1 is SGHAT and CDR2 is FQNNGV in the germline V gene. The CDR3 is CASSLAGNDYGYTF. CDR3 DNA sequence: TGTGCCAGCAGCTTAGCAGGGAACGACTATGGCTACACCTTC.

The chain has TRBV15 and TRBJ2-3; a possible D gene is TRBD2 (5 bases). The CDR3 consists of 19 residues. Trimming took 2 bases from V and 4 from J, leaving 25 bases between them. The V gene's germline CDR1 is LNHNV and CDR2 YYDKDF (reference sequence). CDR3 nucleotides: TGTGCCACCAGCAGAATCTCGTGTTGTTCCGCGGGCGTTGCAGATACGCAGTATTTT. It translates to CATSRISCCSAGVADTQYF.

In nucleotides, the CDR3 is TGTGCCAGCACTAGGGGGACAGGGCTTTACAATGAGCAGTTCTTC. Translation gives CASTRGTGLYNEQFF. This chain connects TRBV2 to TRBJ2-1; 9 bases are a match to TRBD1. Germline V gene sequence: CDR1 SNHLY, CDR2 FYNNEI. This CDR3 has 15 amino acids. Trimming took 7 bases from V and 4 from J; bases not matched to a gene: 8.

The rearrangement uses TRBV9 and TRBJ1-2; weak D call: TRBD1 (5 bases). CDR3 size: 16 residues. Looked up from germline, CDR1 is SGDLS and CDR2 is YYNGEE. The ends were cut back, 3 bases at V and 4 bases at J, with 19 bases in the middle. As DNA, the CDR3 is TGTGCCAGCAGCGAGAACCCTCATCAGGGCGCCTATGGCTACACCTTC. It yields the protein CASSENPHQGAYGYTF.

The chain has TRBV4-3 and TRBJ1-2; D perhaps matches TRBD1 (5 bases). The V and J ends lost 3 bases and 0 bases respectively, with 11 bases between them. Germline CDR1 is LGHNA and CDR2 is YSLEER. The CDR3 has 15 residues. Here the CDR3 DNA reads TGCGCCAGCAGCCATTCAGGGAATCCTAACTATGGCTACACCTTC. Protein: CASSHSGNPNYGYTF.

The chain is built from TRBV2 and TRBJ1-4; D call uncertain. The CDR3 is 13 residues long. CDR1 is SNHLY and CDR2 is FYNNEI in the germline V gene. Deletions cut 2 bases from V and 6 bases from J, with 7 bases between. The CDR3 sequence is CASSERADEKLFF. The CDR3, as DNA: TGTGCCAGCAGTGAACGGGCAGATGAAAAACTGTTTTTT.